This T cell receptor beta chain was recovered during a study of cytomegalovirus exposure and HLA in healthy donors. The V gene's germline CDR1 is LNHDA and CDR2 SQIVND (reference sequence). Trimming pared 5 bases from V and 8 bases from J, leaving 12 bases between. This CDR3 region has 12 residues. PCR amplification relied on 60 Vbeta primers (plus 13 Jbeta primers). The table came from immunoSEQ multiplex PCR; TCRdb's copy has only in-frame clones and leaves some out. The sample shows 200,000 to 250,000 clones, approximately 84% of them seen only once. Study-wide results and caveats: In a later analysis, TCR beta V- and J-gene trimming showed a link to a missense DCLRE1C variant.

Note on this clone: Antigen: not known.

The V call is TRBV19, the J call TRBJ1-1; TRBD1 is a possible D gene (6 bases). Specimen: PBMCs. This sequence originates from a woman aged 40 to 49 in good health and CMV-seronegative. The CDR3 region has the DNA TGTGCCAGTAGTCCCGGTCAGGGGGAAGCTTTCTTT. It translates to CASSPGQGEAFF.